This TCR beta chain was sequenced in a study of shared clonotypes between healthy human individuals. This clone showed up just once. The run depth of the assay was deep. The team ran DNA from unsorted PBMCs on ten immunoSEQ deep assay plates for sequencing. TCRdb's table, derived via immunoSEQ multiplex PCR, lists solely in-frame clones and lacks some. The data contain a few hundred thousand clones, 75% to 80% of them singletons. All donors were healthy HIV-negative adults lacking recent acute infections or vaccinations. All donors were Caucasian adults living in Nashville, Tennessee. Trimming pared 1 base from V and 8 bases from J, leaving 12 bases between. CDR3 length: 14 amino acids. Germline lookup yields CDR1 SGHTS and CDR2 YDEGEE.

The specimen sequenced was PBMCs. The J gene is TRBJ1-4, the V gene TRBV5-8; TRBD1 is a possible D gene (5 bases). This receptor was taken from a woman aged 40 to 50 in good health. Some clones in this sample may be carry-over from other donors' samples. The CDR3, as DNA: TGTGCCAGCAGCTTGAGAGGGGTAGGAGAAAAACTGTTTTTT. Translated, it gives CASSLRGVGEKLFF.